The rows below give T cell receptor beta chains drawn from one sample of a study of blood T cell repertoires in COVID-19. Only in-frame clones appear in the TCRdb table, and some are missing; sequencing was by immunoSEQ multiplex PCR. The profile shows about 58,000 clones, 85% of them singletons. Specimen: peripheral blood. The receptors originated from a man between 40 and 49 years old with active COVID-19. The CDR3 runs from the conserved cysteine through the conserved F or W. The D gene is left open where the match is weak. Some rows mark clone size as missing; the rest say once, few, many or name a class of expanded clone.

d_gene: TRBD1; abundance: .; j_gene: TRBJ1-1; v_gene: TRBV27; CDR3nt: TGTGCCAGCAGTACCGGGACAGATTTGAACACTGAAGCTTTCTTT; CDR3aa: CASSTGTDLNTEAFF
d_gene: TRBD1; abundance: .; j_gene: TRBJ2-5; v_gene: TRBV9; CDR3nt: TGTGCCAGCAGCACAGTTACAGGGGAGTGGGGAGAGACCCAGTACTTC; CDR3aa: CASSTVTGEWGETQYF
d_gene: TRBD1; abundance: .; j_gene: TRBJ1-1; v_gene: TRBV29-1; CDR3nt: TGCAGCGTTGCCCAGGGGGCGCAGGTTGAAGCTTTCTTT; CDR3aa: CSVAQGAQVEAFF
d_gene: .; abundance: .; j_gene: TRBJ2-3; v_gene: TRBV2; CDR3nt: TGTGCCAGCAGTGAAGTCCGTGTAGATACGCAGTATTTT; CDR3aa: CASSEVRVDTQYF
d_gene: .; abundance: .; j_gene: TRBJ2-2; v_gene: TRBV19; CDR3nt: TGTGCCAGTAGTATTAAGGAGGGCTCCTTCGCGAACACCGGGGAGCTGTTTTTT; CDR3aa: CASSIKEGSFANTGELFF
d_gene: TRBD1; abundance: .; j_gene: TRBJ2-7; v_gene: TRBV5-1; CDR3nt: TGCGCCAGCGGAGGTGGGACAGATTCCTACGAGCAGTACTTC; CDR3aa: CASGGGTDSYEQYF
d_gene: TRBD1; abundance: .; j_gene: TRBJ1-1; v_gene: TRBV7-9; CDR3nt: TGTGCCAGCAGCTGGACCGACAGGGACACTGAAGCTTTCTTT; CDR3aa: CASSWTDRDTEAFF
d_gene: TRBD1; abundance: .; j_gene: TRBJ2-3; v_gene: TRBV6-5; CDR3nt: TGTGCCACCGCGGACAGGGGAAGCACAGATACGCAGTATTTT; CDR3aa: CATADRGSTDTQYF
d_gene: .; abundance: once; j_gene: TRBJ2-7; v_gene: TRBV6-5; CDR3nt: TGTGCCGCCAGCAAGAGATTAGGGAGGTACGAGCAGTACTTC; CDR3aa: CAASKRLGRYEQYF
d_gene: TRBD2; abundance: once; j_gene: TRBJ2-1; v_gene: TRBV3-1/TRBV3-2; CDR3nt: TGTGCCAGCAGCGAAGTAGCGGGAGTAGGCAATGAGCAGTTCTTC; CDR3aa: CASSEVAGVGNEQFF
d_gene: .; abundance: once; j_gene: TRBJ1-1; v_gene: TRBV28; CDR3nt: TGTGCCAGCAGTTTATACTCTGAAGCTTTCTTT; CDR3aa: CASSLYSEAFF
d_gene: .; abundance: .; j_gene: TRBJ2-3; v_gene: TRBV19; CDR3nt: TGTGCCAGTAGTATGACTAGGTCCCGGGATACGCAGTATTTT; CDR3aa: CASSMTRSRDTQYF
d_gene: TRBD2; abundance: once; j_gene: TRBJ2-1; v_gene: TRBV27; CDR3nt: TGTGCCAGCAGTGGCGTTAGCGGGAGTTATGAGCAGTTCTTC; CDR3aa: CASSGVSGSYEQFF
d_gene: TRBD2; abundance: .; j_gene: TRBJ2-7; v_gene: TRBV6-6; CDR3nt: TGTGCCAATCTAGCGGAACCGATGAATCCCTACGAGCAGTACTTC; CDR3aa: CANLAEPMNPYEQYF
d_gene: TRBD2; abundance: .; j_gene: TRBJ2-3; v_gene: TRBV28; CDR3nt: TGTGCCAGCAGTCCCCGGGGTAGCGGGAGGCCGACGCAGTATTTT; CDR3aa: CASSPRGSGRPTQYF
d_gene: TRBD2; abundance: .; j_gene: TRBJ2-1; v_gene: TRBV11-2; CDR3nt: TGTGCCAGCAGCTTAGTCCCTAGCGGGAGGGTAAACAATGAGCAGTTCTTC; CDR3aa: CASSLVPSGRVNNEQFF
d_gene: TRBD2; abundance: once; j_gene: TRBJ2-5; v_gene: TRBV7-6; CDR3nt: TGTGCCAGCAGCCTGGGACTAGCGGCAAATAGGGAGACCCAGTACTTC; CDR3aa: CASSLGLAANRETQYF
d_gene: .; abundance: once; j_gene: TRBJ2-1; v_gene: TRBV27; CDR3nt: TGTGCCAGCAGTCCTCTCGTCGGGGGAGACAATGAGCAGTTCTTC; CDR3aa: CASSPLVGGDNEQFF
d_gene: .; abundance: few; j_gene: TRBJ2-5; v_gene: TRBV5-4; CDR3nt: TGTGCCAGCAGCTCCCGGACAGCTTGGGGAGAGACCCAGTACTTC; CDR3aa: CASSSRTAWGETQYF
d_gene: TRBD1; abundance: .; j_gene: TRBJ2-7; v_gene: TRBV12-3/TRBV12-4; CDR3nt: TGTGCCAGCAGTTTAAACAGGGGCTACGAGCAGTACTTC; CDR3aa: CASSLNRGYEQYF
d_gene: .; abundance: once; j_gene: TRBJ2-1; v_gene: TRBV19; CDR3nt: TGTGCCAGTAGTATGGGACACCTATATGAGCAGTTCTTC; CDR3aa: CASSMGHLYEQFF
d_gene: .; abundance: .; j_gene: TRBJ1-1; v_gene: TRBV29-1; CDR3nt: TGCAGCGTTTTAGAAAGATTAGACACTGAAGCTTTCTTT; CDR3aa: CSVLERLDTEAFF
d_gene: TRBD2; abundance: .; j_gene: TRBJ2-3; v_gene: TRBV7-3; CDR3nt: TGTGCCAGCAGCCAGGGACTAGCCACGGCTACGCAGTATTTT; CDR3aa: CASSQGLATATQYF
d_gene: .; abundance: .; j_gene: TRBJ2-5; v_gene: TRBV14; CDR3nt: TGTGCCAGCAGCCTCGGGTCCTTTCAAGAGACCCAGTACTTC; CDR3aa: CASSLGSFQETQYF